One T cell receptor (beta chain) is described in this entry. The antigen it recognizes is unknown. The sample holds no much larger clone one base away, and base qualities are not on file. Germline trimming: 5 bases from V, 5 bases from J; junction bases outside gene matches: 7. The CDR3 runs 14 amino acids, cysteine and phenylalanine included. Of all the DNA, just the CDR3 is kept, 42 bases in frame from base 1. From a lookup of the germline V gene, CDR1 and CDR2 are SGHAT and FQNNGV. The collaborating institutions used their own protocols to collect whole blood in K2EDTA tubes. Collaborator samples were shipped for TCRbeta analysis as frozen whole blood, isolated PBMCs, or DNA extracted from either sample type. The sample comes from a study of blood T cell repertoires in COVID-19 (dated by TCRdb to 2018 to 2020). For the study in its entirety: The collaborator samples originated in the United States, Italy and Spain and spanned the acute and convalescent phases of COVID-19. HLA class I and class II types, where available, came from metadata supplied by the sample provider rather than from assay-based typing. Samples were obtained from the ongoing ImmuneRACE study (first 160 participants) and from some 1,300 subjects provided by 6 global collaborators. Nearly every sample came with metadata listing a de-identified subject ID, COVID-19 status, age in years and sex. The repertoires were made available in a free public database intended to serve as a resource for research on the immune response to SARS-CoV-2. The dataset comprised deeply sampled blood TCRbeta repertoires from subjects exposed to, actively infected with, or recovered from COVID-19. The material from the prospective study consisted of cDNA or gDNA derived from T cells, B-cell-depleted T cells, or PBMCs.

TCRbeta CDR3 regions were amplified from genomic DNA by means of the immunoSEQ Assay, a bias-controlled multiplex PCR. In the original analysis: The number of nucleated cells in each sample was estimated from the amplification of reference gene primers within the assay. Sequence reads were collapsed and filtered to measure the absolute abundance of every unique TCRbeta CDR3 rearrangement. For each sample, productive Simpson clonality was calculated as the square root of Simpson's diversity index over productive rearrangements. TCRdb obtained this table from immuneACCESS and retained in-frame rearrangements with V and J assigned. These tables miss some clones; where compared with another copy, unresolved V genes account for less than half of the shortfall, and the remainder is unexplained. That table furnishes V, J and clone size, whereas the DNA furnished D and trimming. The sample table contains 100,000 to 150,000 clones; only one count was recorded for roughly 91% of them. Jointly, the top ten make up 1.5% to 1.7% of the sample.

Study-wide conclusions, independent of this receptor: The amount of clinical and demographic metadata varied by source and participant and was provided uncurated.

This sequence uses TRBV11-2 and TRBJ1-1, and TRBD1 matches 8 of the central bases. Sequenced sample: peripheral blood. The TCR comes from a human donor in a cohort sampled during active COVID-19. The nucleotides read TGTGCCAGCAGCCTGGGCGGGACAGGAACTGAAGCTTTCTTT. It is translated as CASSLGGTGTEAFF.